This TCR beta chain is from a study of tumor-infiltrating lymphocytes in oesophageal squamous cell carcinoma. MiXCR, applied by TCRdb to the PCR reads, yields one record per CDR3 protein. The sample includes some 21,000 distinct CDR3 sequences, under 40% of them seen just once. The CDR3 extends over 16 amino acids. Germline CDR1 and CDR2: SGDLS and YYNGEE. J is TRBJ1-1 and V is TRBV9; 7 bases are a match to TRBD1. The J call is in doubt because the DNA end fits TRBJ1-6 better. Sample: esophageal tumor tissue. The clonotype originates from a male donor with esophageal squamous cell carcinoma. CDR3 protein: CASSSTGDSYNSPLHF. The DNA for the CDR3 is TGTGCCAGCAGCTCTACAGGGGACTCCTATAATTCACCCCTCCACTTT.